These T cell receptor beta chains were read from a single sample in a study of blood T cell repertoires in COVID-19. The protocol was immunoSEQ multiplex PCR, while the TCRdb copy is restricted to in-frame clones and leaves out a portion. The sample has hundreds of thousands of clones; roughly 84% are singletons. The specimen sequenced was PBMCs or T cells enriched from blood (not recorded which). All receptors derive from a woman in her twenties or thirties who had recovered from COVID-19. CDR3s include the opening cysteine and the closing phenylalanine or tryptophan. D genes are given only for firm matches. The size field is filled for only some rows; it gives once, few, many or a size class.

>TRBD1|TRBV5-1|.|TRBJ1-6
TGCGCCAGCAGCCAGGGGGGAGATAATTCACCCCTCCACTTT
CASSQGGDNSPLHF
>TRBD2|TRBV29-1|.|TRBJ2-1
TGCAGCGCAAGCGGGGGGGTTGGTCGGGAGCAGTTCTTC
CSASGGVGREQFF
>TRBD2|TRBV18|.|TRBJ2-1
TGTGCCAGCTCACCGCGTCGGGGGGTCATATACAATGAGCAGTTCTTC
CASSPRRGVIYNEQFF
>.|TRBV18|once|TRBJ1-1
TGTGCCAGCTCACCTCTGGGACAACTGAACACTGAAGCTTTCTTT
CASSPLGQLNTEAFF
>TRBD1|TRBV24-1|.|TRBJ2-5
TGTGCCACCAGTGACAGTACAGGGGGGCAAGAGACCCAGTACTTC
CATSDSTGGQETQYF
>TRBD1|TRBV24-1|.|TRBJ2-5
TGTGCCACCAGTGACCCAGGGCAGGGGGCTCGTGAGACCCAGTACTTC
CATSDPGQGARETQYF
>.|TRBV10-3|.|TRBJ1-5
TGTGCCATCAGTAGTGGGCAGGGCGGTCAGCCCCAGCATTTT
CAISSGQGGQPQHF
>.|TRBV2|.|TRBJ2-4
TGTGCCAGCATCGACGTCAATTCCGGGGGAAAACCAATCTTC
CASIDVNSGGKPIF
>TRBD2|TRBV19|.|TRBJ2-3
TGTGCCAGTAGTAGCATAGCGGGGGGGCCCGGAGATACGCAGTATTTT
CASSSIAGGPGDTQYF
>.|TRBV5-1|.|TRBJ1-1
TGCGCCAGCAGCTTGGAGGGGGAGTACACTGAAGCTTTCTTT
CASSLEGEYTEAFF
>.|TRBV5-1|.|TRBJ2-1
TGCGCCAGCAGCTTAACCGGGACACTCTACAATGAGCAGTTCTTC
CASSLTGTLYNEQFF
>.|TRBV6-5|.|TRBJ2-3
TGTGCCAGCAGTTCCCGGCAGGGAAGGTCCACAGATACGCAGTATTTT
CASSSRQGRSTDTQYF
>TRBD1|TRBV5-8|.|TRBJ1-2
TGTGCTATAAAGGGGGCTGGGACTAACTATGGCTACACCTTC
CAIKGAGTNYGYTF
>.|TRBV19|.|TRBJ2-7
TGTGCCAGTAGTAACCCCTACCGGGACTACGAGCAGTACTTC
CASSNPYRDYEQYF
>.|TRBV1|.|TRBJ2-1
TGCACCAGCAGCCATCTCCTAGCGGGGGCCAACAATGAGCAGTTCTTC
CTSSHLLAGANNEQFF
>.|TRBV5-8|.|TRBJ1-2
TGTGCCAGCAGCTTGGCAGTCAGAGCGAACTATGGCTACACCTTC
CASSLAVRANYGYTF
>TRBD1|TRBV18|.|TRBJ1-4
TGTGCCAGCTCACCACCGGGGCAGGGGGGCGAAAAACTGTTTTTT
CASSPPGQGGEKLFF
>TRBD1|TRBV6-5|.|TRBJ2-1
TGTGCCAGCCAGGGGGCGCTGAATGAGCAGTTCTTC
CASQGALNEQFF
>TRBD1|TRBV6-2/TRBV6-3|.|TRBJ1-1
TGTGCCAGCAGTTACCCGCGGGCAGGGGGCCACCCAGATCTTATGAACACTGAAGCTTTCTTT
CASSYPRAGGHPDLMNTEAFF
>TRBD2|TRBV19|few|TRBJ2-5
TGTGCCAGTAGGGCTCCCGGGGGGTATGAAGAGACCCAGTACTTC
CASRAPGGYEETQYF